The 15 T cell receptor beta chains presented below share a single source sample, sequenced in a study of OX40 agonist ivuxolimab in advanced cancers. Some clones are missing from TCRdb's copy, which holds only in-frame ones; the method was immunoSEQ multiplex PCR. The sample comprises about 20,000 clones, roughly 80% of which are singletons, and 35% to 55% rests with the top ten. The sequences come from CD4+ or CD8+ T cells sorted from blood, collected in a trial of the OX40 agonist ivuxolimab. These receptors were obtained from an adult with an advanced solid tumor such as melanoma, head and neck, liver or kidney cancer.

This clone appeared a single time. This rearrangement joins TRBV7-3 to TRBJ2-3, with 7 bases matching TRBD1. Trimming removed 6 bases from V and 7 bases from J; junction bases left unmatched: 4. The CDR3 sequence is 12 residues long. In germline, CDR1 is SGHTA, CDR2 FQGTGA. The CDR3 DNA follows: TGTGCCAGCAGTGGACAGGCTAATACGCAGTATTTT. It yields the protein CASSGQANTQYF.

This clone was recorded a few times. The chain combines TRBV2 with TRBJ2-2; no clear D gene. Trimming shortened V by 6 bases and J by 4 bases, and 9 bases separated the two germline ends. CDR3 size: 13 residues. Germline CDR1 is SNHLY and CDR2 is FYNNEI. The CDR3: CASRVIGTGELFF. CDR3 sequence (DNA): TGTGCCAGCAGGGTAATTGGCACCGGGGAGCTGTTTTTT.

J is TRBJ2-7 and V is TRBV27; 9 bases are a match to TRBD1. CDR3 size: 14 residues. V dropped 6 bases and J dropped 3; count of bases not matched to a gene: 6. Germline assignment: CDR1 MNHEY and CDR2 SMNVEV (reference sequence). This chain's CDR3 is CASSGQGLLYEQYF. CDR3 nucleotide sequence: TGTGCCAGCAGCGGACAGGGGTTACTCTACGAGCAGTACTTC.

The chain uses TRBV28 and TRBJ1-5; possible D gene TRBD1, 5 bases. The CDR3 has 14 residues. The V end lost 5 bases, the J end lost 5 bases, and 13 bases lay between the germline ends. CDR1 is MDHEN, CDR2 SYDVKM, per germline. CDR3: CASSDGTGDQPQHF. As DNA, the CDR3 is TGTGCCAGCAGTGACGGGACGGGAGATCAGCCCCAGCATTTT.

The chain uses TRBV27 and TRBJ2-7, with D perhaps given as TRBD1 or TRBD2 (5 bases each). CDR3 length equals 16 residues. V was cut by 5 bases and J by 4 bases, with 21 bases left in between. CDR1 is MNHEY and CDR2 is SMNVEV in the germline V gene (reference sequence). CDR3 sequence (DNA): TGTGCCAGCAGTCCCCAGGGCCAATTCGAGGGGTACGAGCAGTACTTC. Translating gives CASSPQGQFEGYEQYF.

The count of this clone is one. The gene calls are TRBV28 and TRBJ1-6; D not resolved. Germline V gene lookup returns CDR1 MDHEN and CDR2 SYDVKM. The length of the CDR3 is 15 residues. V lost 5 bases and J lost 10, with 18 bases in between. In DNA, the CDR3 is TGTGCCAGCAGTCCCCCAAGGACTTGGCGCTCACCCCTCCACTTT. Protein: CASSPPRTWRSPLHF.

The chain recombines TRBV28 with TRBJ1-5; a possible D gene is TRBD1 (5 bases). Trimming removed 7 bases at V and 2 bases at J, with 9 bases between. The CDR3 is 13 amino acids. CDR1 is MDHEN and CDR2 is SYDVKM in the germline V gene. The CDR3 nucleotides read TGTGCCAGCACAGGGTTCGGCAATCAGCCCCAGCATTTT. Translating gives CASTGFGNQPQHF.

V and J are TRBV5-1 and TRBJ1-3, with 9 positions matching TRBD1. The CDR3 has 16 residues. Unmatched junction bases numbered 5, after V lost 4 bases and J lost 0 bases. Germline CDR1 SGHRS, CDR2 YFSETQ. The CDR3 region has the DNA TGCGCCAGCAGCGAGGGACAGGGTTACTCTGGAAACACCATATATTTT. Translating it yields CASSEGQGYSGNTIYF.

The V gene is TRBV9, the J gene TRBJ2-2; D perhaps matches TRBD1 (5 bases). Germline V lookup: CDR1 SGDLS, CDR2 YYNGEE. V lost 2 bases and J lost 9, with 11 bases in between. This CDR3 is built from 13 residues. CDR3 loop: CASSVFGARELFF. In DNA form, the CDR3 reads TGTGCCAGCAGCGTTTTTGGGGCCAGGGAGCTGTTTTTT.

V usage is TRBV6-4 and J usage is TRBJ2-7; 9 nucleotides match TRBD1. The germline gives CDR1 MRHNA, CDR2 SNTAGT. V was clipped by 3 bases and J by 4 bases; unmatched bases: 4. This CDR3 has 14 amino acids. The CDR3 DNA sequence: TGTGCCAGCAGTGAAGGGACAGGGCATTACGAGCAGTACTTC. As protein: CASSEGTGHYEQYF.

The genes are TRBV9 and TRBJ1-5; 7 bases match TRBD1. The CDR3 is made up of 16 amino acids. The trim removed 4 bases at V and 0 bases at J, leaving 7 bases unmatched. The germline gives CDR1 SGDLS, CDR2 YYNGEE. The CDR3, as DNA: TGTGCCAGCAGCACACAGGGGTCTTATAGCAATCAGCCCCAGCATTTT. Protein: CASSTQGSYSNQPQHF.

This clone was counted only a few times. V and J are TRBV4-2 and TRBJ2-3, with 12 bases lining up with TRBD2. This CDR3 comprises 15 residues. V gave up 1 base and J gave up 4 bases; unmatched junction bases: 0. The germline gives CDR1 LGHNA, CDR2 YNFKEQ. This CDR3 is CASSQASGGADTQYF. The CDR3 nucleotides are TGTGCCAGCAGCCAAGCTAGCGGGGGGGCAGATACGCAGTATTTT.

The chain links TRBV28 to TRBJ1-2; D uncertain. CDR3 size: 16 residues. The germline CDR1 and CDR2 sequences are MDHEN and SYDVKM. V gave up 3 bases and J gave up 5 bases, with 19 bases separating them. The CDR3 sequence: CASSLAGEAGGYGYTF. The CDR3 nucleotides read TGTGCCAGCAGTTTGGCCGGGGAAGCGGGAGGATATGGCTACACCTTC.

This clone came up once. This chain links TRBV6-1 with TRBJ1-1, with D maybe TRBD1 (6 bases). The ends were cut back, 7 bases at V and 1 base at J, with 16 bases in the middle. The length of the CDR3 is 15 residues. The V gene's germline CDR1 is MNHNS and CDR2 SASEGT. The CDR3 protein is CASTRQEISNTEAFF. The CDR3 bases are TGTGCCAGCACCAGACAGGAAATATCGAACACTGAAGCTTTCTTT.

This chain links TRBV5-4 with TRBJ1-2; D is unresolved. Germline V gene data show CDR1 as SGHNT and CDR2 as YYREEE (reference sequence). The CDR3 loop spans 13 amino acids. The V and J ends lost 0 bases and 5 bases respectively, with 8 bases between them. The chain's CDR3 is CASSLEDMYGYTF. DNA for the CDR3: TGTGCCAGCAGCTTGGAGGATATGTATGGCTACACCTTC.